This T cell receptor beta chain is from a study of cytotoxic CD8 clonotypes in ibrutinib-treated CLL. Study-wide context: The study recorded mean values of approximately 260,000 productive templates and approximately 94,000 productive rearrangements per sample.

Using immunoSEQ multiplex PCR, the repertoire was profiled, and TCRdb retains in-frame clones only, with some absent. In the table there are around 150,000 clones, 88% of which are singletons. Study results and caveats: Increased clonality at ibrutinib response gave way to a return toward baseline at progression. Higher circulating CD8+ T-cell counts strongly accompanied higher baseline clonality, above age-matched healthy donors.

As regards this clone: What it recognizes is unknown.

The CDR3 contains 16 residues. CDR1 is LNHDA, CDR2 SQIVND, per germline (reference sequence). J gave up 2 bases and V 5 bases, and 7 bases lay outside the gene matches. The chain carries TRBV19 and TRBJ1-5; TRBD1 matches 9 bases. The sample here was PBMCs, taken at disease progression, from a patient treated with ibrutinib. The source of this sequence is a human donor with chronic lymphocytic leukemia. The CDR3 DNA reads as TGTGCCAGTAGTGGGACAGGGTTTAGGGGCAATCAGCCCCAGCATTTT. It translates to CASSGTGFRGNQPQHF.